One sample yielded the 3 T cell receptor beta chains listed below, sequenced in a study of cytomegalovirus exposure and HLA in healthy donors. PCR employed 60 Vbeta and 13 Jbeta primers. Repertoires were generated with immunoSEQ multiplex PCR, while TCRdb's copy carries only in-frame clones and drops some. The data hold around 74,000 clones, with approximately 80% observed a single time. Sequencing was performed on PBMCs. All receptors derive from a man aged 40-49 years in good health and CMV-seronegative.

The chain joins TRBV29-1 to TRBJ2-1; 9 nucleotides agree with TRBD2. V trimming: 8 bases; J trimming: 8 bases; junction bases outside the gene matches: 16. Germline CDR1 is SQVTM and CDR2 is ANQGSEA. The CDR3 is 15 residues long. In nucleotides, the CDR3 is TGCAGCTCACCCTCGGCGGGGGGGGGCCGGGATGAGCAGTTCTTC. It translates to CSSPSAGGGRDEQFF.

The CDR3 protein is CASSTGVNYGYTF. The CDR3 DNA sequence: TGTGCCAGTTCGACAGGGGTCAACTATGGCTACACCTTC. The chain combines TRBV28 with TRBJ1-2; 8 bases agree with TRBD1. Trimming at V came to 9 bases and at J to 2 bases, leaving 5 bases not matched to a gene. CDR3 length: 13 residues. Germline V gives CDR1 MDHEN, CDR2 SYDVKM.

CDR3 sequence (DNA): TGTGCCAGCAGCTTTACTAGCGGGGAGGGTGAAAAACTGTTTTTT. Its protein product is CASSFTSGEGEKLFF. The chain links TRBV7-9 to TRBJ1-4; D is uncertain. This CDR3 comprises 15 residues. Trimming shortened V by 3 bases and J by 7 bases, and 15 bases separated the two germline ends. CDR1 and CDR2 from the germline V gene are SEHNR and FQNEAQ (reference sequence). Together with reference TRBV7-9 and TRBJ1-4, the CDR3 gives the full variable domain: DTGVSQNPRHKITKRGQNVTFRCDPISEHNRLYWYRQTLGQGPEFLTYFQNEAQLEKSRLLSDRFSAERPKGSFSTLEIQRTEQGDSAMYLCASSFTSGEGEKLFFGSGTQLSVL.